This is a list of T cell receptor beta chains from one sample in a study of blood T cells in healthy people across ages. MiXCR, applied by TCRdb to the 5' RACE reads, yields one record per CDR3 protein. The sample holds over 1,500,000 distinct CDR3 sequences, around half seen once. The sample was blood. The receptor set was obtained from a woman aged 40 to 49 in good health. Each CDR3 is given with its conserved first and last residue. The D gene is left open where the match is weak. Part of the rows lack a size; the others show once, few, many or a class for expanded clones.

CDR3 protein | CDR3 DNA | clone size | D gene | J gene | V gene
CASRSYTTDTQYF | TGTGCCAGCAGATCCTACACCACAGATACGCAGTATTTT | few | - | TRBJ2-3 | TRBV28
CSALGSAGDGYTF | TGCAGTGCTCTAGGATCAGCTGGGGATGGCTACACCTTC | few | - | TRBJ1-2 | TRBV20-1
CASSHLQGGGTEAFF | TGCGCCAGCAGCCATCTACAGGGAGGCGGGACTGAAGCTTTCTTT | - | - | TRBJ1-1 | TRBV4-1
CASSYMRQASGANVLTF | TGTGCCAGCAGTTATATGAGGCAGGCCTCTGGGGCCAACGTCCTGACTTTC | few | - | TRBJ2-6 | TRBV6-5
CASSPSSDSYEQYF | TGCGCCAGCAGCCCCTCGAGCGACTCCTACGAGCAGTACTTC | - | - | TRBJ2-7 | TRBV5-1
CSASHLYNEQFF | TGCAGTGCTAGTCATCTCTACAATGAGCAGTTCTTC | - | - | TRBJ2-1 | TRBV20-1
CASAVGGTEAFF | TGTGCCAGCGCCGTAGGGGGAACTGAAGCTTTCTTT | - | - | TRBJ1-1 | TRBV7-9
CASTPTSGGPYEQYF | TGTGCCAGCACCCCGACTAGCGGGGGCCCCTACGAGCAGTACTTC | - | TRBD2 | TRBJ2-7 | TRBV2
CASGLTGAETQYF | TGTGCCAGCGGATTGACAGGGGCAGAGACCCAGTACTTC | few | TRBD1 | TRBJ2-5 | TRBV27
CASSTLTGGKTYEQYF | TGTGCCAGCAGTACCCTGACAGGGGGCAAAACCTACGAGCAGTACTTC | - | TRBD1 | TRBJ2-7 | TRBV6-6
CATSRDGGATQYF | TGTGCCACCAGCAGAGATGGCGGGGCGACCCAGTACTTC | - | - | TRBJ2-5 | TRBV15
CASRQPGTGYGYTF | TGTGCCAGCAGGCAACCCGGGACAGGCTATGGCTACACCTTC | - | TRBD1 | TRBJ1-2 | TRBV6-2/TRBV6-3
CSARDVRRDDGEQFF | TGCAGTGCTAGAGACGTCCGACGAGACGATGGGGAGCAGTTCTTC | - | - | TRBJ2-1 | TRBV20-1
CASSVAQGSRNTEAFF | TGTGCCAGCAGCGTAGCCCAGGGGTCTAGGAACACTGAAGCTTTCTTT | - | - | TRBJ1-1 | TRBV9
CASSQRQGAGNQPQHF | TGTGCCAGCAGCCAGAGACAGGGGGCGGGCAATCAGCCCCAGCATTTT | - | TRBD1 | TRBJ1-5 | TRBV3-1
CASSYWRVSGANVLTF | TGTGCCAGCAGTTACTGGAGGGTTTCTGGGGCCAACGTCCTGACTTTC | - | - | TRBJ2-6 | TRBV6-6
CSATRGSHEQYF | TGCAGTGCTACCCGGGGGAGCCACGAGCAGTACTTC | - | - | TRBJ2-7 | TRBV20-1
CSATEGQLAKNIQYF | TGCAGTGCTACGGAGGGACAACTAGCCAAAAACATTCAGTACTTC | - | - | TRBJ2-4 | TRBV20-1
CASNTRGMSWYGYTF | TGTGCCAGTAACACCAGGGGTATGAGTTGGTATGGCTACACCTTC | - | - | TRBJ1-2 | TRBV12-3/TRBV12-4
CASSVALTGNNEQFF | TGTGCCAGCAGCGTAGCTCTTACGGGGAACAATGAGCAGTTCTTC | many | - | TRBJ2-1 | TRBV9
CATSITSRGYNEQFF | TGTGCCACCAGCATTACTAGCCGGGGGTACAATGAGCAGTTCTTC | few | - | TRBJ2-1 | TRBV15
CASSPTDTDTQYF | TGTGCCAGCAGTCCGACAGACACAGATACGCAGTATTTT | few | - | TRBJ2-3 | TRBV12-3/TRBV12-4
CSAGRIDRDNEQFF | TGCAGTGCGGGGAGGATTGACCGAGACAATGAGCAGTTCTTC | - | - | TRBJ2-1 | TRBV20-1
CSAEIQAGGIGEQFF | TGCAGTGCTGAGATCCAAGCGGGGGGGATAGGTGAGCAGTTCTTC | - | TRBD2 | TRBJ2-1 | TRBV20-1
CASSLAARQGTDTQYF | TGCGCCAGCAGCTTGGCCGCGAGACAGGGGACAGATACGCAGTATTTT | - | TRBD1 | TRBJ2-3 | TRBV5-1
CASRTSSDTQYF | TGTGCCAGCAGGACTAGTTCAGATACGCAGTATTTT | few | - | TRBJ2-3 | TRBV6-1
CATSDSGTGLQETQYF | TGTGCCACCAGTGATTCCGGGACAGGACTACAAGAGACCCAGTACTTC | - | TRBD1 | TRBJ2-5 | TRBV24-1
CASGTTYNEQYF | TGTGCCAGCGGGACTACCTACAATGAGCAGTACTTC | - | TRBD2 | TRBJ2-5 | TRBV13
CASITGLAGRTDTQYF | TGTGCCAGCATCACTGGGTTAGCGGGACGCACAGATACGCAGTATTTT | few | TRBD2 | TRBJ2-3 | TRBV7-9
CASSTGTGGYF | TGTGCCAGCAGTACTGGGACAGGGGGGTACTTC | - | TRBD1 | TRBJ2-5 | TRBV12-3/TRBV12-4
CSPQIGGFNNSPLHF | TGCAGTCCACAGATAGGGGGATTCAATAATTCACCCCTCCACTTT | - | - | TRBJ1-6 | TRBV20-1
CASSLERTDNEQFF | TGTGCCAGCAGCTTAGAGAGGACGGACAATGAGCAGTTCTTC | - | - | TRBJ2-1 | TRBV11-2
CASRSGQGIYSNQPQHF | TGTGCCAGCAGGTCGGGACAGGGTATTTATAGCAATCAGCCCCAGCATTTT | - | TRBD1 | TRBJ1-5 | TRBV6-1
CASSEAFSATYEQYF | TGTGCCAGCAGTGAAGCGTTTAGCGCTACCTACGAGCAGTACTTC | - | - | TRBJ2-7 | TRBV6-1
CASSYSRGPIYEQYF | TGTGCCAGCAGTTATTCCAGGGGGCCTATTTACGAGCAGTACTTC | - | TRBD1 | TRBJ2-7 | TRBV6-5
CAISDRSGNTEAFF | TGTGCCATCAGTGATCGATCCGGGAACACTGAAGCTTTCTTT | - | - | TRBJ1-1 | TRBV10-3
CASSAAGGRREQYF | TGTGCCAGCAGCGCAGCGGGGGGACGACGCGAGCAGTACTTC | - | TRBD2 | TRBJ2-7 | TRBV9
CASSPPGGPGSYGYTF | TGTGCCAGCAGTCCCCCCGGGGGGCCCGGTTCCTATGGCTACACCTTC | few | - | TRBJ1-2 | TRBV5-6
CASSSEQGSNQPQHF | TGTGCCAGCAGTTCAGAACAGGGTAGCAATCAGCCCCAGCATTTT | - | - | TRBJ1-5 | TRBV28
CASSQEPSGGSYNEQFF | TGTGCCAGCAGCCAAGAGCCTAGCGGGGGCTCCTACAATGAGCAGTTCTTC | few | TRBD2 | TRBJ2-1 | TRBV3-1
CAISDGRVGDTQYF | TGTGCCATCAGTGATGGCAGGGTGGGGGATACGCAGTATTTT | - | - | TRBJ2-3 | TRBV10-3
CASSLGRPHGQIYEQYF | TGTGCCAGCAGCTTAGGACGCCCCCACGGACAGATCTACGAGCAGTACTTC | once | - | TRBJ2-7 | TRBV7-8
CSARGGAPTGVSYNEQFF | TGCAGTGCTAGAGGAGGAGCCCCGACAGGGGTCTCATACAATGAGCAGTTCTTC | - | TRBD1 | TRBJ2-1 | TRBV20-1
CASSSSGLNYGYTF | TGTGCCAGCAGCTCCAGCGGACTTAACTATGGCTACACCTTC | few | - | TRBJ1-2 | TRBV9
CASSATDRGETQYF | TGTGCCAGCAGTGCCACGGACAGGGGAGAGACCCAGTACTTC | few | TRBD1 | TRBJ2-5 | TRBV12-3/TRBV12-4
CASSPRAGDRNYGYTF | TGTGCCAGCAGCCCAAGGGCGGGGGACAGGAACTATGGCTACACCTTC | few | TRBD1 | TRBJ1-2 | TRBV7-2
CASSHRDRVSNQPQHF | TGTGCCAGCAGCCACCGGGACAGGGTGAGCAATCAGCCCCAGCATTTT | - | TRBD1 | TRBJ1-5 | TRBV6-2/TRBV6-3
CASLMQETQYF | TGTGCCAGCCTTATGCAAGAGACCCAGTACTTC | - | - | TRBJ2-5 | TRBV7-2
CASSHKWDPYYEQYF | TGTGCCAGCAGTCATAAATGGGACCCGTACTACGAGCAGTACTTC | - | - | TRBJ2-7 | TRBV2
CASGPTGGQGETQYF | TGTGCTAGTGGGCCCACAGGGGGACAGGGGGAGACCCAGTACTTC | - | TRBD1 | TRBJ2-5 | TRBV12-5
CAISESMGSGANVLTF | TGTGCCATCAGTGAGTCGATGGGTTCTGGGGCCAACGTCCTGACTTTC | - | - | TRBJ2-6 | TRBV10-3
CASSYSASGGLYNEQFF | TGTGCCAGCAGTTACTCGGCCAGCGGGGGGCTATACAATGAGCAGTTCTTC | few | TRBD2 | TRBJ2-1 | TRBV6-5
CSAPRGTGHHEQYF | TGCAGTGCCCCAAGGGGGACGGGTCACCACGAGCAGTACTTC | once | - | TRBJ2-7 | TRBV20-1
CASTSSPGGHGANVLTF | TGTGCCAGCACCTCCTCCCCTGGGGGGCATGGGGCCAACGTCCTGACTTTC | few | - | TRBJ2-6 | TRBV6-6
CASSQNRGPQLGANVLTF | TGTGCCAGCAGCCAAAACAGGGGGCCCCAGCTAGGAGCCAACGTCCTGACTTTC | few | TRBD1 | TRBJ2-6 | TRBV6-1
CASSSSSGGWETQYF | TGTGCCAGCAGCTCGTCTAGCGGGGGCTGGGAGACCCAGTACTTC | few | TRBD2 | TRBJ2-5 | TRBV7-3
CASRDPSNQPQHF | TGTGCCAGCAGGGACCCTAGCAATCAGCCCCAGCATTTT | few | - | TRBJ1-5 | TRBV6-2/TRBV6-3
CASSPRVGSGYEQYF | TGTGCCAGCAGCCCCCGGGTAGGATCCGGCTACGAGCAGTACTTC | many | - | TRBJ2-7 | TRBV11-1
CSAEYLIGSSYNSPLHF | TGCAGTGCTGAATATCTAATCGGGAGCTCCTATAATTCACCCCTCCACTTT | - | - | TRBJ1-6 | TRBV20-1